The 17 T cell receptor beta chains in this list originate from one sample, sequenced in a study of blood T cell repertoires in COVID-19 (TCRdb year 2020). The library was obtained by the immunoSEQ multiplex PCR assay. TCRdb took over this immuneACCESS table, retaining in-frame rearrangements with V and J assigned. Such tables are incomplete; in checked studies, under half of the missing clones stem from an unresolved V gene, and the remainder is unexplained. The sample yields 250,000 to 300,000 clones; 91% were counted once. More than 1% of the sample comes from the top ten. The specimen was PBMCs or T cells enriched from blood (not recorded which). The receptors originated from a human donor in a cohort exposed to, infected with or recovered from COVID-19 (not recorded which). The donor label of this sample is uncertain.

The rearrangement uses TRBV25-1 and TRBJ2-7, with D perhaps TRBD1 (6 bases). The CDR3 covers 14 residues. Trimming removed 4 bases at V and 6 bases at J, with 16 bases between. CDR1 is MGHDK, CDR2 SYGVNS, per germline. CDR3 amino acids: CASSGRATGGEQYF. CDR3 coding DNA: TGTGCCAGCAGTGGAAGGGCGACAGGCGGCGAGCAGTACTTC.

CDR3 sequence (DNA): TGTGCCAGCAGCTCCGCCCGTACAGGGCACTCTGGAAACACCATATATTTT. The encoded protein is CASSSARTGHSGNTIYF. V gene TRBV7-8 combines with J gene TRBJ1-3, with a tentative D call TRBD1 (6 bases). V was cut by 4 bases and J by 0 bases, with 16 bases left in between. Germline assignment: CDR1 SGHVS and CDR2 FQNEAQ. The CDR3 extends over 17 amino acids. The entire variable domain, with the rest obtained from reference TRBV7-8 and TRBJ1-3, is as follows: GAGVSQSPRYKVAKRGQDVALRCDPISGHVSLFWYQQALGQGPEFLTYFQNEAQLDKSGLPSDRFFAERPEGSVSTLKIQRTQQEDSAVYLCASSSARTGHSGNTIYFGEGSWLTVV.

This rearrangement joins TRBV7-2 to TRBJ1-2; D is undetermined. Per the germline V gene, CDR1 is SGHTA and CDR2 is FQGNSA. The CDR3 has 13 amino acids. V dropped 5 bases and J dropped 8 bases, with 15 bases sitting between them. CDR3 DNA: TGTGCCAGCAGCCCGATGGTCTCGGAGGGCTACACCTTC. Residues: CASSPMVSEGYTF. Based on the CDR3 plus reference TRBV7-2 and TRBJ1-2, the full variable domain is GAGVSQSPSNKVTEKGKDVELRCDPISGHTALYWYRQSLGQGLEFLIYFQGNSAPDKSGLPSDRFSAERTGGSVSTLTIQRTQQEDSAVYLCASSPMVSEGYTFGSGTRLTVV.

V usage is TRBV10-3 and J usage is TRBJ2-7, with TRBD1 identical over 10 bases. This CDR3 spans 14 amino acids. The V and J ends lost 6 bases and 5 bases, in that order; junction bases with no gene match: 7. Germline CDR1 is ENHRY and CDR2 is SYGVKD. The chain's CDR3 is CAISAGTGANEQYF. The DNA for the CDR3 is TGTGCCATCAGCGCCGGGACAGGGGCGAACGAGCAGTACTTC.

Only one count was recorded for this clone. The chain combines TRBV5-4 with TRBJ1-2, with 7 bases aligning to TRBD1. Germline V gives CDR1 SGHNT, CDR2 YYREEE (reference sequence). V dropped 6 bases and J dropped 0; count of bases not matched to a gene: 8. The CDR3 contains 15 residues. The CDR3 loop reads CASTYRTGANYGYTF. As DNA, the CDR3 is TGTGCCAGCACCTACCGGACAGGAGCTAACTATGGCTACACCTTC.

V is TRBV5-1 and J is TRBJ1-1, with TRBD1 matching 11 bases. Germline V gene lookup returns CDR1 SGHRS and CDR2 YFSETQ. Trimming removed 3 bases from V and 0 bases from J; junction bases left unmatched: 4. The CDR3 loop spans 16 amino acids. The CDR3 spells CASSSDRGHMNTEAFF. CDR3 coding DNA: TGCGCCAGCAGCTCGGACAGGGGGCATATGAACACTGAAGCTTTCTTT.

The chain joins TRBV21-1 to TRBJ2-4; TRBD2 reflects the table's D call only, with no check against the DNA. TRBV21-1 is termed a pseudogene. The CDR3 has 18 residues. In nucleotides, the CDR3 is TGTGCCAGCAGGCGCCTAGCGGGGGGGCTTGGGGCCAAAAACATTCAGTACTTC. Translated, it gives CASRRLAGGLGAKNIQYF.

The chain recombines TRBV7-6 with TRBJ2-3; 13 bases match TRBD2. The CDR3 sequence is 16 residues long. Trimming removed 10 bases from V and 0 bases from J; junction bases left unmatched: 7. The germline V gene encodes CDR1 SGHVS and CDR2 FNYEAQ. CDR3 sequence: CATGTSGEASTDTQYF. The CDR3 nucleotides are TGTGCCACAGGGACTAGCGGGGAAGCTAGCACAGATACGCAGTATTTT. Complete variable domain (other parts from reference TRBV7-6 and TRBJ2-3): GAGVSQSPRYKVTKRGQDVALRCDPISGHVSLYWYRQALGQGPEFLTYFNYEAQQDKSGLPNDRFSAERPEGSISTLTIQRTEQRDSAMYRCATGTSGEASTDTQYFGPGTRLTVL.

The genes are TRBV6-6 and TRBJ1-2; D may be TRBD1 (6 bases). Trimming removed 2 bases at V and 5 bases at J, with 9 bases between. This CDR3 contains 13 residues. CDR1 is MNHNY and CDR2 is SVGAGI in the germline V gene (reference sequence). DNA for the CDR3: TGTGCCAGCAGTTACCGGACAGTATATGGCTACACCTTC. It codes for CASSYRTVYGYTF.

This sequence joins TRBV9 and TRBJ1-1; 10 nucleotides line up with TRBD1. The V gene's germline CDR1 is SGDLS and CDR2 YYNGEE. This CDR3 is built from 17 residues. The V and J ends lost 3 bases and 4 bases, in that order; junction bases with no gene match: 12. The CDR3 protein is CASSAVRDRGRGTEAFF. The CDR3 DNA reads TGTGCCAGCAGCGCAGTTCGGGACAGGGGACGCGGCACTGAAGCTTTCTTT.

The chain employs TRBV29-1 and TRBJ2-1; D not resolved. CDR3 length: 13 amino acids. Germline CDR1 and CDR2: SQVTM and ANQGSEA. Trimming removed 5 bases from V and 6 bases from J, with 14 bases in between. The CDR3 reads CSVKTPTGNEQFF. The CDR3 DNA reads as TGCAGCGTTAAAACGCCTACCGGCAATGAGCAGTTCTTC.

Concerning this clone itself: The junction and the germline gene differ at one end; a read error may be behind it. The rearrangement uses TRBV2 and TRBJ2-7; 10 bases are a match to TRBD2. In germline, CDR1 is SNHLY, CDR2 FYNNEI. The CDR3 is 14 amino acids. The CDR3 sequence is CASREGTSVYEQYF. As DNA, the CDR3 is TGTGCCAGCAGGGAAGGGACTAGCGTCTACGAGCAGTACTTC.

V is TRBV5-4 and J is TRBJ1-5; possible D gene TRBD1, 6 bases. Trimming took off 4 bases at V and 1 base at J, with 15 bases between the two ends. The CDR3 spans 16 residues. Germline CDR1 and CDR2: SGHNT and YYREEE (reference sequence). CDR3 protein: CASSVGGGGSNQPQHF. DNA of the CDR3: TGTGCCAGCAGCGTCGGAGGGGGGGGGAGCAATCAGCCCCAGCATTTT.

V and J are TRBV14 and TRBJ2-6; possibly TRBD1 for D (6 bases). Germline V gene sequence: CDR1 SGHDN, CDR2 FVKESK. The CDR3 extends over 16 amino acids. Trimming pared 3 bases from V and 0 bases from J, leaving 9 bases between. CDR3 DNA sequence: TGTGCCAGCAGCCAGATCAGGGGCTCTGGGGCCAACGTCCTGACTTTC. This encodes CASSQIRGSGANVLTF.

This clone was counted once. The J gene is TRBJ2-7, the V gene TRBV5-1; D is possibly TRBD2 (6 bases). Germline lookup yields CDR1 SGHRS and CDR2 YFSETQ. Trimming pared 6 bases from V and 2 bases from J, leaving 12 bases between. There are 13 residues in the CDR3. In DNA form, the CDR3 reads TGCGCCAGCACTGGGGGGAACACCTACGAGCAGTACTTC. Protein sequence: CASTGGNTYEQYF.

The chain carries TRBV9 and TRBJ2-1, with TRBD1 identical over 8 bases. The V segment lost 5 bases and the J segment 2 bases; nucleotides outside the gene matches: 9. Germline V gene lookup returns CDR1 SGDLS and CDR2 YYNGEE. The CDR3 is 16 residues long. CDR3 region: CASSLETGVPYNEQFF. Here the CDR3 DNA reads TGTGCCAGCAGTTTGGAGACAGGGGTCCCCTACAATGAGCAGTTCTTC.

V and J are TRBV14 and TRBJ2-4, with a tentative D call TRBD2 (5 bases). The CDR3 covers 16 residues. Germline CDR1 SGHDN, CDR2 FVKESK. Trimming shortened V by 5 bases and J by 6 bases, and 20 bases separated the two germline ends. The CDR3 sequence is CASSSSEGLVGNIQYF. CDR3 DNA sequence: TGTGCCAGCAGCTCCAGCGAGGGCTTGGTAGGAAACATTCAGTACTTC.